This T cell receptor (beta chain) stems from a study of immune cell composition in non-small cell lung cancer. The germline V gene encodes CDR1 SGHTA and CDR2 FQGTGA. The CDR3 consists of 13 residues. The V and J ends lost 1 base and 12 bases respectively, with 14 bases between them. Libraries were prepared by immunoSEQ multiplex PCR; TCRdb keeps only in-frame clonotypes and omits some of them. The sample lists more than 15,000 clones; more than 60% were seen once. Remarks on this clone: Its antigen is currently unknown.

Study conclusions and caveats: Around 80% of squamous and 30% to 40% of adenocarcinoma cases had tumour-associated clones >0.5%.

Normal lung was sampled as far from the tumour as possible, at least 3 cm. Another study also made use of these data, one on CD4 T cells in lung cancer. From that study: Patients had adenocarcinoma or squamous carcinoma and were aged 60 to 69. Before giving blood, patients had received treatments including platinum chemotherapy, some also nivolumab or pembrolizumab. Some responses in blood might come from in vitro naive priming, not memory.

This sequence joins TRBV7-3 and TRBJ2-3, with D perhaps matching TRBD2 (6 bases). Sequencing was performed on non-adjacent lung tissue. The receptor's source is a human donor with non-small cell lung cancer. The CDR3 region is CASSLKGLQTQYF. In DNA, the CDR3 is TGTGCCAGCAGCTTAAAGGGACTTCAGACCCAGTATTTT. The variable domain in full, with the rest retrieved from reference TRBV7-3 and TRBJ2-3, is GAGVSQTPSNKVTEKGKYVELRCDPISGHTALYWYRQSLGQGPEFLIYFQGTGAADDSGLPNDRFFAVRPEGSVSTLKIQRTERGDSAVYLCASSLKGLQTQYFGPGTRLTVL.